This is a list of T cell receptor beta chains from one sample in a study of T cell clonotyping in hematopoietic cell transplantation. Libraries were prepared by immunoSEQ multiplex PCR; TCRdb keeps only in-frame clonotypes and omits some of them. The profile shows some 4,000 clones, roughly 78% of them singletons. The input for sequencing was peripheral blood mononuclear cells, taken at the time of graft-versus-host disease after allogeneic stem cell transplant. The receptors stem from a female patient aged 50-59 years who had an allogeneic stem cell transplant from an unrelated donor, so the T cells may come from the graft donor. Some clones in this sample may be carry-over from other donors' samples. Both conserved end residues are part of each CDR3.

TRBJ2-7 | TRBV5-1 | CASSLGGYEQYF
TRBJ2-1 | TRBV15 | CATTIVRDSYNEQFF
TRBJ1-2 | TRBV27 | CASSSQGGLGYTF
TRBJ1-2 | TRBV7-9 | CASSLGWAGNGYTF
TRBJ2-6 | TRBV19 | CASSGRLTSGANVLTF
TRBJ2-5 | TRBV5-3 | CARSLWTSGGPGRRETQYF
TRBJ2-3 | TRBV9 | CASSAREAWMQYF
TRBJ1-1 | TRBV6-5 | CASSWQGGSEAFF
TRBJ2-2 | TRBV5-1 | CASSLGGRNVRGTGELFF
TRBJ2-6 | TRBV6-4 | CASSDSGSGANVLTF
TRBJ2-1 | TRBV27 | CASSSTTGGAVKEQFF